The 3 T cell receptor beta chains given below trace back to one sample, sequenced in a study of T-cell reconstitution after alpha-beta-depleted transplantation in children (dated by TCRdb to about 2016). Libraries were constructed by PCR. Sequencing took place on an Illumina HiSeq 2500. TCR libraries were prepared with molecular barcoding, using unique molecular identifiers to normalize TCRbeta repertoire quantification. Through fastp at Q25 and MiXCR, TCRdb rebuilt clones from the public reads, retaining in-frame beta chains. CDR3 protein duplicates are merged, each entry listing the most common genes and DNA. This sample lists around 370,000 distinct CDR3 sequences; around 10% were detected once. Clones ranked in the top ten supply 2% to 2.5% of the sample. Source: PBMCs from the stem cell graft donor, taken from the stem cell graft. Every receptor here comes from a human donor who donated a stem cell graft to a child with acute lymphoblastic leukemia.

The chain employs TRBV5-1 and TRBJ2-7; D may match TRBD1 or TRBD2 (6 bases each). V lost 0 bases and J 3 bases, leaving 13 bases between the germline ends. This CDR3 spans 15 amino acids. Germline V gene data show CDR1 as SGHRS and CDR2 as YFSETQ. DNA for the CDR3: TGCGCCAGCAGCTTGGAACAGGGAGGTGGCTACGAGCAGTACTTC. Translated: CASSLEQGGGYEQYF. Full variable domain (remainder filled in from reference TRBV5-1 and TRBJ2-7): KAGVTQTPRYLIKTRGQQVTLSCSPISGHRSVSWYQQTPGQGLQFLFEYFSETQRNKGNFPGRFSGRQFSNSRSEMNVSTLELGDSALYLCASSLEQGGGYEQYFGPGTRLTVT.

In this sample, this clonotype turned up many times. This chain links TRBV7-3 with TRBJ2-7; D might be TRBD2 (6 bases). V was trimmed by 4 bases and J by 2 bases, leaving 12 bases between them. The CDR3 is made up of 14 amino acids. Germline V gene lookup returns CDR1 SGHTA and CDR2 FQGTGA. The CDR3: CASSSGGVPYEQYF. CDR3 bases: TGTGCCAGCAGCTCCGGAGGGGTTCCCTACGAGCAGTACTTC.

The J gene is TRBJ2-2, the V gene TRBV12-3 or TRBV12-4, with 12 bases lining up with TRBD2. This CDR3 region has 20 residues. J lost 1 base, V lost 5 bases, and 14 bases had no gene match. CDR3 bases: TGTGCCAGCAGTCGAAACCTAGCGGGAGGGCCAAGAGGGAACACCGGGGAGCTGTTTTTT. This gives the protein CASSRNLAGGPRGNTGELFF.